Listed below are T cell receptor beta chains from one sample, sequenced in a study of blood T cell repertoires in COVID-19. Assay: immunoSEQ multiplex PCR; the TCRdb copy retains only in-frame clones and omits some. The sample comprises some 180,000 clones, more than 75% of which are singletons, and 2% to 2.5% rests with the top ten. Sequencing used peripheral blood. The source of these receptors is a man between 50 and 59 years old who had recovered from COVID-19. Both conserved end residues are part of each CDR3. A D gene is named only where the DNA matches it firmly. Clone size is not always given. Where it is, it says once, few, many or a class for expanded clones.

d_call | j_call | v_call | clone_size | cdr3_nt | cdr3_aa
. | TRBJ2-7 | TRBV19 | . | TGTGCCAGTAGTATGGGACTTGGGGGCTACGAGCAGTACTTC | CASSMGLGGYEQYF
. | TRBJ1-1 | TRBV7-3 | once | TGTGCCAGCAGCTTAAAAGGAGGCGGCGGCACTGAAGCTTTCTTT | CASSLKGGGGTEAFF
. | TRBJ1-2 | TRBV28 | . | TGTGCCAGCAGTTCGACAGGTCTTGGCTATGGCTACACCTTC | CASSSTGLGYGYTF
. | TRBJ2-7 | TRBV4-3 | once | TGCGCCAGCAGCCAAGATAGCGCGACCTACGAGCAGTACTTC | CASSQDSATYEQYF
. | TRBJ1-4 | TRBV11-2 | once | TGTGCCAGCTCGAAGGGGCAGAGTGAAAAACTGTTTTTT | CASSKGQSEKLFF
TRBD1 | TRBJ2-7 | TRBV3-1/TRBV3-2 | . | TGTGCCAGCAGCCTCGCACAGGGGGAGCAGTACTTC | CASSLAQGEQYF
. | TRBJ2-7 | TRBV7-9 | . | TGTGCCAGCACCCAGGGCGGAGAGCAGTACTTC | CASTQGGEQYF
. | TRBJ1-1 | TRBV14 | . | TGTGCCAGCAGCCAAGATGGGGGCAGGGTATTGATTGAAGCTTTCTTT | CASSQDGGRVLIEAFF
TRBD1 | TRBJ1-5 | TRBV28 | . | TGTGCCAGCAGGGGTGACAGGGATCAGCCCCAGCATTTT | CASRGDRDQPQHF
TRBD1 | TRBJ2-3 | TRBV28 | . | TGTGCCAGCAGCCCAACAGGGGATGGCACAGATACGCAGTATTTT | CASSPTGDGTDTQYF
. | TRBJ2-3 | TRBV5-5 | . | TGTGCCAGCAGCTTGGAGCGGACCCGCACAGATACGCAGTATTTT | CASSLERTRTDTQYF
. | TRBJ1-5 | TRBV4-2 | . | TGTGCCAGCAGCCAAGATCTGAACAGGGAACAGCCCCAGCATTTT | CASSQDLNREQPQHF
TRBD1 | TRBJ2-1 | TRBV15 | . | TGTGCCACCAGCAAACAGGGGAGCTACAATGAGCAGTTCTTC | CATSKQGSYNEQFF
TRBD1 | TRBJ1-1 | TRBV11-2 | . | TGTGCCAGCAGCCTGGACAGGGCTGGGACAACTGAAGCTTTCTTT | CASSLDRAGTTEAFF
TRBD1 | TRBJ2-7 | TRBV27 | . | TGTGCCAGCAGGGGGGACAGCTTTTACGAGCAGTACTTC | CASRGDSFYEQYF
. | TRBJ1-1 | TRBV25-1 | . | TGTGCCAGCAGTGACCCTTGGGAGGTAATGAACACTGAAGCTTTCTTT | CASSDPWEVMNTEAFF
. | TRBJ2-2 | TRBV6-5 | . | TGTGCCACCTCACAGGGAGACACCGGGGAGCTGTTTTTT | CATSQGDTGELFF
TRBD1 | TRBJ1-5 | TRBV3-1/TRBV3-2 | . | TGTGCCAGCAGCCACCGACAGGGCACGGGGCCCCAGCATTTT | CASSHRQGTGPQHF
TRBD1 | TRBJ2-3 | TRBV3-1/TRBV3-2 | . | TGTGCCAGCAGCCCAGACAGGGGGCCCCGGAGGGCTACGCAGTATTTT | CASSPDRGPRRATQYF
TRBD1 | TRBJ2-3 | TRBV7-2 | . | TGTGCCAGCAGCTTAGGACAGGGGTGGTCAGATACGCAGTATTTT | CASSLGQGWSDTQYF
. | TRBJ1-1 | TRBV6-7 | . | TGTGCCAGCAGTTACCCCAACAGGGAAGGTGAAGCTTTCTTT | CASSYPNREGEAFF
. | TRBJ2-1 | TRBV18 | . | TGTGCCAGCTCACCCTCCGCATTACAGGGCAATGAGCAGTTCTTC | CASSPSALQGNEQFF